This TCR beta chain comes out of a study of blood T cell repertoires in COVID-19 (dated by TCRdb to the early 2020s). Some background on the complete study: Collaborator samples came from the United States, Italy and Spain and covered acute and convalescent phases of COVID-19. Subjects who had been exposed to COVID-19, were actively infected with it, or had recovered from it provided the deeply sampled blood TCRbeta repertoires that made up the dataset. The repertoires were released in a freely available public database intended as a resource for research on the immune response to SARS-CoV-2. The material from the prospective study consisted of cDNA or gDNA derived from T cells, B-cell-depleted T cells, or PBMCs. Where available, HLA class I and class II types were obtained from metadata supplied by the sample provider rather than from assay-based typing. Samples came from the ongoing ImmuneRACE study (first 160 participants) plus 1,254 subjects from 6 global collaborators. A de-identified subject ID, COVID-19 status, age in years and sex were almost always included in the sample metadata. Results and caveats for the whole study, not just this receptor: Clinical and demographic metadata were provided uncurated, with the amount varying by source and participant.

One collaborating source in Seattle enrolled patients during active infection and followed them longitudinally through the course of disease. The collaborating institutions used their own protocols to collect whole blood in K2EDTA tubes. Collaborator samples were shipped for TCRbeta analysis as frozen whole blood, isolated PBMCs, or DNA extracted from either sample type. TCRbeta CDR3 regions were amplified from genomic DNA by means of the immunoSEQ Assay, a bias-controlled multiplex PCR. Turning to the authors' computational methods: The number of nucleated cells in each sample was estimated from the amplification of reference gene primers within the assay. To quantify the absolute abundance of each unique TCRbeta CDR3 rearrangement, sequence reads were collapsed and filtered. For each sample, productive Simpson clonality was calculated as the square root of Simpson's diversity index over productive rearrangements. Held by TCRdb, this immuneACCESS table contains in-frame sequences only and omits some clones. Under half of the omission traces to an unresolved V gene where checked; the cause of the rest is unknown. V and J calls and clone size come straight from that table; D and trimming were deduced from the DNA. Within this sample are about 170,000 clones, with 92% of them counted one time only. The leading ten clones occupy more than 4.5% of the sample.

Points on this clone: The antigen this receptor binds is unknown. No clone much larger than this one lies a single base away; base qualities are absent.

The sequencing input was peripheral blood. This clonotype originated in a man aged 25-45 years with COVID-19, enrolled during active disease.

The CDR3 corresponds to CASSQEVGRWARTEAFF. The sequenced DNA is TGTGCCAGCAGCCAAGAGGTTGGCAGGTGGGCGCGCACTGAAGCTTTCTTT. This chain joins TRBV4-2 to TRBJ1-1, with the D segment identity uncertain. According to the germline V gene, CDR1 reads LGHNA and CDR2 reads YNFKEQ. Trimming takes 0 bases from V and 4 bases from J, and the germline ends sit 18 bases apart. The CDR3 runs 17 amino acids, cysteine and phenylalanine included. Here the CDR3 DNA is all that survives: 51 bases in frame from base 1.